This TCR beta chain was recorded in a study of cytomegalovirus exposure and HLA in healthy donors (dated by TCRdb to about 2017). With respect to the entire study: An earlier analysis of roughly 630 of the donors reported 250 to 300 Gb of sequence data and more than 90 million unique TCR beta sequences from about 179 million T cells. Rather than drawing on any new phenotypic data, the later analysis identified candidate immune exposures from TCR beta sequences and the way those sequences occurred across donors. To predict cytomegalovirus infection status, the study combined high-throughput TCR immunosequencing, statistical association of individual TCRs with disease status, and machine learning. Five DR-DQ haplotypes were handled as single units for association and clustering, since linkage in the cohort was strong. The study aimed to test whether cataloging public T cell receptors could reveal signatures of past pathogen exposure. Donor age, sex, ethnicity and CMV serostatus were collected together with the repertoire data. Across some 400 genotyped donors of the cohort, an average of about 240,000 unique TCR beta nucleotide sequences per donor were sequenced, and roughly 20% of those sequences were non-productive. Both class I and class II loci were covered by HLA typing, at four-digit resolution. An earlier analysis of 587 of the donors used high-throughput TCR beta sequencing to judge whether each TCR beta V gene segment behaved as functional or pseudogenic. The study profiled the T cell repertoires of under 850 subjects by immunosequencing and related them to cytomegalovirus serostatus. In a later analysis, previously published TCR beta repertoires from fewer than 750 donors were re-analyzed and high-resolution HLA genotyping was added so that TCR occurrence patterns could be studied. In a later genetic analysis, genome-wide SNP genotypes for about three fifths of the roughly 670 donors were used, and that subset was treated as a discovery cohort. Typing coverage differed by locus: A, B, C, DRB1 and DQB1 were typed in about 629-640 donors, DQA1 in 522, DPA1 in 600 to 610, and DPB1 in just under 490. Besides the first cohort of hundreds of subjects, a separate validation cohort made up of roughly 120 different subjects was used. Of the 398 genotyped donors, 65% to 90% were placed in the genetic ancestry cluster associated with self-reported Caucasian donors. Approximately 310 gigabases of sequencing data and tens of millions of unique TCR sequences were included in an early release covering around 600 HLA-typed donors. All discovery cohort repertoires had been generated on a single sequencing platform.

Via the germline V gene (reference sequence), CDR1 is LNHDA and CDR2 SQIVND. V loses 8 bases, J loses 0 bases, and the germline ends lie 13 bases apart. The CDR3 sequence holds 14 residues, the cysteine and phenylalanine included. Left in the record is the CDR3 DNA by itself, 42 bases read in frame from the first base. Broad study findings and their caveats: An earlier analysis of approximately 530 of the donors showed that most TCR beta V segments appeared in productive rearrangements either about 90% or about 30% of the time, which broadly matched IMGT annotations. The 87-base-pair reads could not distinguish some IMGT-functional V segments, including TRBV6-2 and TRBV6-3, so those segments were excluded. Several of the top co-occurrence clusters appeared to be linked to parvovirus B19, influenza, CMV and Epstein-Barr virus, according to a later analysis. Presence/absence analyses assumed roughly uniform sequencing depth across donors, an assumption that may not hold. While some public TCRs were present in many individuals, most TCR sequences turned up only very rarely across donors. When HLA alleles, especially DR and DQ, strongly co-occurred, attributing TCR associations to individual alleles was difficult. A later analysis found that HLA-associated TCR beta chains were more clonally expanded and had lower generation probabilities than equally common non-associated chains. The only immune exposure information available for the cohort was CMV serostatus. A further reported finding was that TCR beta sequences accurately predicted the HLA-A and HLA-B alleles for most subjects in the first cohort. In a later genetic analysis, fewer N-insertions in productive TCRs were reported among donors in an Asian-associated ancestry cluster than the roughly 700-donor mean. In a later analysis, the rate of TCR association differed among HLA loci, with DRB1 alleles having the most associated TCRs and HLA-C alleles having the fewest. In a later analysis, most CMV-associated TCR beta chains were found to appear HLA-restricted, with HLA associations seemingly driven largely by CMV exposure. In vitro tests confirmed that a few of the cytomegalovirus-associated TCR beta chains recognize cytomegalovirus antigens. Correlated functional status among segregating V segments might be attributable to linkage disequilibrium, but an unknown experimental factor could not be ruled out. In this cohort, only TCR beta chains were sequenced, and detectable features were limited by the absence of alpha or paired-chain data. It was suggested by the authors that the approach could potentially be generalized to other disease states and immunological phenotypes. In a later genetic analysis, a missense DCLRE1C variant was associated with V-gene and J-gene trimming of TCR beta chains, and the association was replicated in an independent cohort. In both the original and validation cohorts, the classifier was reported to diagnose cytomegalovirus status with high specificity and sensitivity. HLA typing was unavailable for some donors at each locus, so association tests used only the typed subset. Because counts were too low, about 15 rarely observed V segments, including chromosome 9 orphons, were left out of the earlier analysis of 587 of the donors. The study gave a list of 150 to 200 TCR beta chains associated with cytomegalovirus. In a later analysis, over 15,000 TCR beta sequences were associated with specific HLA alleles at a false discovery rate of 0.05. A cluster of highly shared sequence variants was judged likely to represent a technical artifact of the sequencing pipeline.

The cohort comprised around 700 healthy bone marrow donors. All cohort members were sampled while nominally healthy, although unrecorded immune exposures were likely present. The donor was CMV seronegative and was included in the group of a few hundred seronegative cohort members. Each donor provided a peripheral blood sample, and peripheral blood mononuclear cells were used for TCR beta sequencing. Genomic DNA extraction from the blood cell samples was performed with the Qiagen DNeasy Blood Extraction Kit. The method was the immunoSEQ multiplex PCR assay. The multiplex PCR relied on a mix of 60 forward primers for TCR Vbeta segments and 13 reverse primers for TCR Jbeta segments. The CDR3 region of rearranged TCR beta genes was amplified from genomic DNA by a multiplex PCR assay. On the Illumina HiSeq System, the amplified TCR beta libraries were sequenced as 87-base-pair reads. Turning to the authors' computational methods: A later analysis tallied around 82 million unique TCR beta chains across the approximately 670 repertoires, and some 12 million of those chains were shared by two or more donors. To remove PCR and sequencing errors, raw reads were error-corrected and collapsed into unique sequences using a nearest-neighbor algorithm that merged closely related sequences. To assign V, D and J gene segments, CDR3 sequences were aligned to IMGT reference sequences. For a sequence to be retained, at least a six-nucleotide match to both a V gene segment and a J gene segment was required. A rearrangement counted as productive if the CDR3 had no stop codons and remained in frame with V and J, and every other rearrangement counted as non-productive. CDR3 was defined according to IMGT convention as the region running from the second conserved V-encoded cysteine to the conserved J-encoded phenylalanine. In an earlier analysis of just under 600 of the donors, sequences lacking an unambiguous match to a single V gene segment were excluded. An earlier analysis of several hundred of the donors called V segments functional above 56.7% productive rearrangements and segregating when the between-donor standard deviation exceeded 5%. A statistical classification framework was built for diagnosing cytomegalovirus status from the catalog of TCR beta chain sequences. A later analysis assigned V and J genes by comparing TCR nucleotide sequences with IMGT/GENE-DB human TR gene sequences. Using the TCRdist pipeline, a later analysis assigned CDR3 sequences along with most-parsimonious VDJ recombination scenarios. In a later analysis, every TCR beta chain was defined by the combination of its CDR3 amino acid sequence and its V-gene family, and reads without a unique V-gene family were dropped. In a later analysis, fewer than 600 highly shared, low-generation-probability nucleotide sequences were removed to address suspected cross-contamination and a sequencing artifact. For each public chain, a later analysis derived a clonal expansion index from normalized ranks of inferred template counts within each repertoire. A later analysis computed generation probabilities with a VDJ recombination model fitted to out-of-frame rearrangements, and checked the results against IGoR. In a later analysis, TCR-TCR, TCR-HLA and TCR-CMV co-occurrence was scored with hypergeometric tests, and a repertoire-size bias correction was applied to TCR pairs. In a later analysis, false discovery rates were estimated by permuting HLA or CMV assignments 20 times. In a later analysis, co-occurring TCRs were grouped using DBSCAN, and TCRdist sequence similarity was added for clustering within HLA-allele-positive subsets. Repertoires with fewer than 30,000 or more than 120,000 public chains were left out of co-occurrence clustering, as were five repertoires with anomalous nucleotide sharing. Entries here come from immuneACCESS through TCRdb and include only in-frame sequences with V and J called. Some clones fail to appear in such tables; in the studies checked, an unresolved V gene covers under half of the shortfall, and the cause of the remainder is unknown. The V and J calls and clone size were taken over from that table, and D and trimming were inferred from the DNA. The sample includes 140,000 to 150,000 clones, with around four fifths observed a single time. The ten largest make up nearly 3.5% of the sample.

In the case of this clone: Its antigen has not been determined. No qualities accompany the bases; no much larger clone lies one base away.

Sequencing was carried out using PBMCs. This receptor was identified in a male donor in good health and CMV-seronegative. The chain uses TRBV19 and TRBJ1-1, and possibly TRBD1, on 5 matching bases. In nucleotide form, the sequence is TGTGCCAGTTTTCGCGGGACCGTGAACACTGAAGCTTTCTTT. This translates into CASFRGTVNTEAFF. The reference TRBV19 and TRBJ1-1 proteins fill in what lies around the CDR3, so the full variable domain reads DGGITQSPKYLFRKEGQNVTLSCEQNLNHDAMYWYRQDPGQGLRLIYYSQIVNDFQKGDIAEGYSVSREKKESFPLTVTSAQKNPTAFYLCASFRGTVNTEAFFGQGTRLTVV.